One sample yielded the 7 T cell receptor beta chains listed below, sequenced in a study of T cells in Graves' hyperthyroidism and ophthalmopathy. RNA transcripts provided the source from which TCR beta CDR3 regions were amplified. The HTBI set primed first-round TCR CDR3 RT-PCR. TCRdb independently ran MiXCR on the multiplex PCR reads; one entry per CDR3 protein. This table has roughly 400,000 distinct CDR3 sequences, more than 12% appearing once. The sequencing sample was made of blood. These receptors originate from a man in his fifties or sixties with Graves' ophthalmopathy.

This clonotype has a count of ten or more. The chain links TRBV2 to TRBJ2-5; 8 nucleotides agree with TRBD2. This CDR3 comprises 15 residues. After removal of 6 bases from V and 1 base from J, the junction contained 7 bases not matched to a gene. Germline V gene lookup returns CDR1 SNHLY and CDR2 FYNNEI. The DNA of the CDR3 is TGTGCCAGCAGCGGGACTAGTCAATTCCAAGAGACCCAGTACTTC. Translated, it gives CASSGTSQFQETQYF.

This clonotype was seen a few times. This chain uses TRBV6-5 with TRBJ1-2, with D tentatively TRBD1 (6 bases). Germline values: CDR1 MNHEY, CDR2 SVGAGI. V was trimmed by 2 bases and J by 3 bases, leaving 7 bases between them. The CDR3 totals 13 residues. CDR3 residues: CASSYNRDYGYTF. DNA of the CDR3: TGTGCCAGCAGTTACAACAGGGACTATGGCTACACCTTC.

This clonotype showed up just a few times. The V and J genes are TRBV20-1 and TRBJ2-7; D possibly matches TRBD1 or TRBD2 (5 bases each). Germline V gene data show CDR1 as DFQATT and CDR2 as SNEGSKA (reference sequence). The length of the CDR3 is 16 residues. Trimming stripped 2 bases from V and 2 bases from J, with 19 bases between. The CDR3 protein is CSARTHSGTSAYEQYF. For the CDR3, the DNA is TGCAGTGCTAGAACCCACTCCGGGACCTCCGCCTACGAGCAGTACTTC.

The chain uses TRBV6-1 and TRBJ2-1; 7 bases align to TRBD2. The V gene's germline CDR1 is MNHNS and CDR2 SASEGT. The CDR3 sequence is 16 residues long. V dropped 6 bases and J dropped 0; count of bases not matched to a gene: 8. The CDR3 DNA reads as TGTGCCAGCAGAACTTTGAGCGGGGCCTCCTACAATGAGCAGTTCTTC. Protein: CASRTLSGASYNEQFF.

This clonotype was seen at least ten times. This sequence joins TRBV18 and TRBJ2-2; D is ambiguous. CDR1 is KGHSH, CDR2 LQKENI, per germline. CDR3 length equals 13 residues. Trimming took 0 bases from V and 4 from J, leaving 3 bases between them. The CDR3 nucleotides read TGTGCCAGCTCACCACCGCTCACCGGGGAGCTGTTTTTT. Protein product: CASSPPLTGELFF.

About this clonotype: One end of the junction varies from germline; a read error may be responsible. The gene calls are TRBV19 and TRBJ1-1; 8 positions match TRBD1. The CDR3 loop spans 16 amino acids. The germline V gene encodes CDR1 LNHDA and CDR2 SQIVND (reference sequence). CDR3 nucleotide sequence: TGTGCCAGTAGTATAGACAGGGGGCTTTTGAAGACTGAAGCTTTCTTT. This translates into CASSIDRGLLKTEAFF.

Many counts were recorded for this clonotype. V gene TRBV9 combines with J gene TRBJ2-7; TRBD1 might be the D (5 bases). Trimming removed 0 bases from V and 2 bases from J, with 15 bases in between. CDR1 and CDR2 from the germline V gene are SGDLS and YYNGEE. The CDR3 extends over 16 amino acids. The CDR3 DNA sequence: TGTGCCAGCAGCGTAGCAGGGTCCCTATTGACCTACGAGCAGTACTTC. Its protein product is CASSVAGSLLTYEQYF.